A single sample is the source of the 29 T cell receptor delta chains below, sequenced in a study of gamma-delta chains in newborns, infants, children (dated by TCRdb to about 2019). Sequencing relied on an Illumina MiSeq. TCRdb reran clone calling on the public reads with CATT; rows sharing one DNA sequence were then combined. Recorded for this sample are around 3,700 delta-chain clones; around 1.2% of them occurred a single time. 20% to 25% of the sample is taken by the ten largest. The sequencing sample was made of blood. These receptors all stem from a child who was a newborn, infant or young child, either healthy, febrile or measles-vaccinated (not recorded which).

Concerning this clone itself: This likely traces to a read error, being one base from a far larger clone. The CDR3 spells CACDLLGATEAQLFF. The CDR3 DNA follows: TGTGCCTGTGACCTACTGGGGGCTACTGAAGCACAACTCTTCTTT. J is TRDJ2 and V is TRDV2; TRDD3 matches 8 bases. Germline CDR1 is GEAIGNYY and CDR2 is EKD. Germline trimming cut 3 bases from V and 7 bases from J; bases unmatched to any gene: 9. The CDR3 is 15 amino acids.

This clone has a handful of counts. This DNA's translation differs at residue 12 from TCRdb's protein, which comes from a much larger clone; a read error is likely, and the protein shown is translated from the DNA. The CDR3 sequence: CACDSVLGDTRYWDTRQMFF. CDR3 coding DNA: TGTGCCTGTGACTCCGTACTGGGGGATACGCGCTATTGGGACACCCGACAGATGTTTTTC. The chain couples TRDV2 to TRDJ3; 13 bases are a match to TRDD3. The CDR3 totals 20 residues. The germline V gene has CDR1 GEAIGNYY and CDR2 EKD. Germline trimming cut 3 bases from V and 4 bases from J; bases unmatched to any gene: 11.

Comment on this clone: The protein TCRdb gives is from a much larger clone and does not agree with this DNA's translation at residue 17, likely a read error; the protein shown here comes from the DNA. The chain recombines TRDV2 with TRDJ3; D might be TRDD3 (5 bases). Germline CDR1 is GEAIGNYY and CDR2 is EKD. The CDR3 is 19 amino acids. CDR3 nucleotides: TGTGCCTGTGACACCGTACTGGACCCCAGCTCCTGGGACACCCGACAGACGTTTTTC. It codes for CACDTVLDPSSWDTRQTFF.

This clone turned up a few times. It is likely a read error: a sequence one base away is far more abundant. Other DNA sequences in this sample translate to the same CDR3. The chain uses TRDV2 and TRDJ3; 13 bases map to TRDD3. This CDR3 is built from 20 residues. The germline CDR1 and CDR2 sequences are GEAIGNYY and EKD. The CDR3 sequence is CACDSTGGYASSWDTRQMFF. In DNA, the CDR3 is TGTGCCTGCGACAGTACTGGGGGATACGCGAGCTCCTGGGACACCCGACAGATGTTTTTC.

Remarks on this clone: With a far larger clone one base away, a read error is the likely cause. The V call is TRDV2, the J call TRDJ2, with D possibly matching TRDD3 (6 bases). Germline-derived CDR1 and CDR2 are GEAIGNYY and EKD. CDR3 length equals 12 residues. CDR3 region: CACDGGTEQLFF. DNA for the CDR3: TGTGCCTGTGACGGGGGGACAGAACAACTCTTCTTT.

This clone was found a few times. The protein held in TCRdb is that of a much larger clone and does not match this DNA's translation at residue 3, likely because of a read error; the protein shown is translated from the DNA. This chain links TRDV2 with TRDJ3; D is undetermined. Germline CDR1 is GEAIGNYY and CDR2 is EKD. This CDR3 has 17 amino acids. DNA of the CDR3: TGTGCCCGTGACACCGGATTTTACTCCTGGGACACCCGACAGATGTTTTTC. Protein product: CARDTGFYSWDTRQMFF.

Comments on this clone: This may stem from a read error, because a much larger clone lies one nucleotide away. The identical CDR3 is also encoded by other nucleotide sequences in the sample. The V gene is TRDV3, the J gene TRDJ3; TRDD3 matches 9 bases. This CDR3 region has 19 residues. Germline CDR1 is TVYSNPD and CDR2 is GDNSRS (reference sequence). The CDR3, as DNA: TGTGCCTTTTCAAGTACTGGGGGACAAAGCTCCTGGGACACTCGACAGATGTTTTTC. Residues: CAFSSTGGQSSWDTRQMFF.

This clone is large. Other DNA sequences in this sample translate to the same CDR3. This chain uses TRDV2 with TRDJ3, with TRDD3 matching over 11 bases. The CDR3 has 18 residues. Germline-derived CDR1 and CDR2 are GEAIGNYY and EKD. Trimming cost V 2 bases and J 0 bases; bases outside gene matches: 2. The CDR3 is CACDNTGGYSWDTRQMFF. The CDR3 coding sequence is TGTGCCTGTGACAATACTGGGGGATACTCCTGGGACACCCGACAGATGTTTTTC.

Worth noting for this clone: TCRdb pairs this DNA with a much larger clone's protein that differs at residue 13, likely a read error; the protein shown was translated from the DNA. This chain connects TRDV2 to TRDJ3, with D possibly being TRDD3 (5 bases). This CDR3 spans 16 amino acids. Looked up from germline, CDR1 is GEAIGNYY and CDR2 is EKD. This chain's CDR3 is CACDTVGSWDTRRMFF. CDR3 coding DNA: TGTGCCTGTGACACCGTGGGCTCCTGGGACACCCGACGGATGTTTTTC.

In this sample, this clone turned up a few times. This likely came from a read error, as a far larger clone is one base away. Other DNA sequences from this sample encode an identical CDR3 as well. V and J are TRDV2 and TRDJ3; TRDD3 matches 7 bases. The CDR3 has 17 amino acids. Per the germline V gene, CDR1 is GEAIGNYY and CDR2 is EKD. Here the CDR3 DNA reads TGTGCTTGTGACACCTTGGGGGACTCCTGGGACACCCGACAGATGTTTTTC. This encodes CACDTLGDSWDTRQMFF.

Comments on this clone: TCRdb assigns this DNA the protein of a much larger clone, which departs from its translation at residue 5; this likely reflects a read error, and the protein shown comes from translating the DNA. The chain is built from TRDV2 and TRDJ2; 10 positions match TRDD3. V dropped 3 bases and J dropped 0; count of bases not matched to a gene: 6. This CDR3 is built from 17 residues. CDR1 is GEAIGNYY and CDR2 is EKD in the germline V gene. DNA of the CDR3: TGTGCCTGTGACTTGGTTACTGGGGGATCTTTGACAGCACAACTCTTCTTT. This codes for CACDLVTGGSLTAQLFF.

This clone appeared a few times. The translation of this DNA and the TCRdb protein of a much larger clone differ at residue 11, probably owing to a read error; the protein shown here is translated from the DNA. The chain employs TRDV2 and TRDJ3; tentative D call: TRDD3 (6 bases). This CDR3 spans 20 amino acids. Germline assignment: CDR1 GEAIGNYY and CDR2 EKD. Trimming removed 3 bases at V and 0 bases at J, with 20 bases between. The CDR3 DNA reads as TGTGCCTGTGACCCGATACTACTGGATACTGGCTCCTGGGACACCCGACAGATGTTTTTC. It specifies CACDPILLDTGSWDTRQMFF.

This clone was detected a few times. Translating this DNA gives a protein that differs at residue 7 from the TCRdb one, which belongs to a much larger clone; a read error is likely, and the protein shown is this translation. The rearrangement links TRDV2 to TRDJ3; TRDD3 is a possible D gene (6 bases). V gave up 3 bases and J gave up 0 bases, with 8 bases separating them. The CDR3 has 16 amino acids. Germline loops: CDR1 GEAIGNYY, CDR2 EKD. CDR3 amino acids: CACDWGDSWDTRQMFF. In DNA form, the CDR3 reads TGTGCCTGTGACTGGGGGGACTCCTGGGACACCCGACAGATGTTTTTC.

Worth noting for this clone: The TCRdb protein comes from a much larger clone and disagrees with this DNA's translation at residue 10, likely due to a read error; the protein given here is derived from the DNA. V is TRDV2 and J is TRDJ3; 8 bases align to TRDD3. Germline V gives CDR1 GEAIGNYY, CDR2 EKD. Trimming took 0 bases from V and 3 from J; bases not matched to a gene: 6. The CDR3 sequence is 18 residues long. CDR3: CACDTWGIRHWDTRQMFF. The CDR3 bases are TGTGCCTGTGACACCTGGGGGATTCGCCACTGGGACACCCGACAGATGTTTTTC.

Concerning this clone itself: This likely came from a read error, as a far larger clone is one base away. The sample has other DNA sequences that encode this CDR3 too. This rearrangement joins TRDV2 to TRDJ2; 11 bases line up with TRDD3. This CDR3 is built from 16 residues. The J segment lost 3 bases and the V segment lost 4 bases, leaving 6 bases of the junction unmatched. CDR1 GEAIGNYY and CDR2 EKD come from the germline V gene. The CDR3 reads CACDPLGDKVTAQLFF. CDR3 DNA: TGTGCCTGTGATCCACTGGGGGATAAAGTGACAGCACAACTCTTCTTT.

This clone has a handful of counts. This likely came from a read error, as a far larger clone is one base away. The chain joins TRDV2 to TRDJ1, with 13 bases matching TRDD3. CDR1 is GEAIGNYY and CDR2 is EKD in the germline V gene. This CDR3 contains 15 residues. The CDR3 region has the DNA TGTGCCTGTGACAAACTGGGGGATACGATCGATAAACCCATCTTT. This gives the protein CACDKLGDTIDKPIF.

A note on this clone: TCRdb records a much larger clone's protein for this DNA, with a difference at residue 6 that likely arises from a read error; the protein given is the translation of the DNA. This chain connects TRAV29/DV5 to TRDJ3; D unclear. The CDR3 is 17 residues long. V lost 0 bases, J lost 0 bases, and 10 bases lay in between. Germline V gives CDR1 NSMFDY, CDR2 ISSIKDK. Written as DNA, the CDR3 is TGTGCAGCAAGCGCGTGGGCCACCTCCTGGGACACCCGACAGATGTTTTTC. This gives the protein CAASAWATSWDTRQMFF. Filled out from reference TRAV29/DV5 and TRDJ3, the complete variable domain reads DQQVKQNSPSLSVQEGRISILNCDYTNSMFDYFLWYKKYPAEGPTFLISISSIKDKNEDGRFTVFLNKSAKHLSLHIVPSQPGDSAVYFCAASAWATSWDTRQMFFGTGIKLFVEP.

This clone was found a few times. TCRdb attributes to this sequence the protein of a much larger clone, which differs from the DNA translation at residue 10; a read error is likely, and the protein displayed is translated from the DNA. The rearrangement links TRDV2 to TRDJ3, with TRDD3 matching over 8 bases. The CDR3 is 20 amino acids. Losses at the gene ends were 3 bases for V and 0 bases for J; bases not matched to a gene: 12. Germline V gives CDR1 GEAIGNYY, CDR2 EKD. CDR3 sequence reads: CACDRLGGLHSSWDTRQMFF. CDR3 DNA: TGTGCCTGTGACCGACTGGGGGGACTCCACAGCTCCTGGGACACCCGACAGATGTTTTTC.

Remarks on this clone: For this DNA, TCRdb reports the protein of a much larger clone, which diverges at residue 15, most likely from a read error; the protein presented here is translated directly from the DNA. The V gene is TRDV2, the J gene TRDJ3; 13 bases match TRDD3. This CDR3 contains 20 residues. Germline assignment: CDR1 GEAIGNYY and CDR2 EKD. CDR3 amino acids: CACDPLVLGDTPWDIRQMFF. Here the CDR3 DNA reads TGTGCCTGTGACCCTCTCGTACTGGGGGATACGCCCTGGGACATCCGACAGATGTTTTTC.

This clone showed up just a few times. This probably arose from a read error, given a far larger clone one base away. The chain employs TRDV2 and TRDJ1, with TRDD3 matching 11 bases. With V trimmed by 4 bases and J by 0 bases, 6 bases remained unmatched. CDR1 and CDR2 from the germline V gene are GEAIGNYY and EKD. The CDR3 covers 16 residues. In DNA, the CDR3 is TGTGCCTGTGATATACTGGGGGATATGCACACCGATAAACTCATCTTT. This translates into CACDILGDMHTDKLIF.

This clone appeared a few times. The protein that TCRdb holds for this DNA derives from a much larger clone and differs from the translated DNA at residue 6, which likely indicates a read error; the protein shown here is translated from the DNA. This sequence joins TRDV2 and TRDJ3, with TRDD3 matching 10 bases. The CDR3 spans 20 residues. In germline, CDR1 is GEAIGNYY, CDR2 EKD. With 2 bases clipped from V and 0 bases from J, the junction kept 9 bases outside the gene matches. The CDR3 loop is CACDRSGGYPSSWDTRQMFF. Written as DNA, the CDR3 is TGTGCCTGTGACAGAAGTGGGGGATACCCCAGCTCCTGGGACACCCGACAGATGTTTTTC.

As regards this clone: For this DNA, TCRdb reports the protein of a much larger clone, which diverges at residue 12, most likely from a read error; the protein presented here is translated directly from the DNA. The identical CDR3 is also encoded by other nucleotide sequences in the sample. V gene TRDV2 combines with J gene TRDJ3; TRDD3 is a possible D gene (6 bases). CDR1 and CDR2 from the germline V gene are GEAIGNYY and EKD. The CDR3 loop spans 18 amino acids. The CDR3 DNA sequence: TGTGCCTGTGACACCGGAGGATACAGCTCCTGGGGCACCCGACAGATGTTTTTC. Its protein product is CACDTGGYSSWGTRQMFF.

This clone showed up just a few times. The protein that TCRdb holds for this DNA derives from a much larger clone and differs from the translated DNA at residue 3, which likely indicates a read error; the protein shown here is translated from the DNA. The chain uses TRDV2 and TRDJ3; the match to TRDD3 covers 9 bases. The CDR3 spans 17 residues. Germline loops: CDR1 GEAIGNYY, CDR2 EKD. Written as DNA, the CDR3 is TGTGCCCGTGACATACTGGGGGACTCCTGGGACACCCGACAGATGTTTTTC. It yields the protein CARDILGDSWDTRQMFF.

As to this clone: It is likely a read error: a sequence one base away is far more abundant. The sample has other DNA sequences that encode this CDR3 too. The chain's CDR3 is CACDTVLGDKSSWDTRQMFF. In DNA form, the CDR3 reads TGTGCCTGCGACACCGTACTGGGGGATAAAAGCTCCTGGGACACCCGACAGATGTTTTTC. V gene TRDV2 combines with J gene TRDJ3; TRDD3 agrees at 11 bases. This CDR3 has 20 amino acids. Germline lookup yields CDR1 GEAIGNYY and CDR2 EKD.

This clone was seen more than once but under ten times. A much larger clone sits a single nucleotide away, making a read error possible. Other nucleotide sequences in the sample specify the same CDR3. V and J are TRDV2 and TRDJ2; TRDD3 aligns across 12 bases. Per germline, CDR1 GEAIGNYY and CDR2 EKD. The CDR3 loop spans 14 amino acids. The CDR3 loop reads CACDTGGYTAQLFF. CDR3 nucleotide sequence: TGTGCCTGCGACACTGGGGGATACACAGCACAACTCTTCTTT.

Notes on this clone: For this DNA, TCRdb reports the protein of a much larger clone, which diverges at residue 8, most likely from a read error; the protein presented here is translated directly from the DNA. The chain employs TRDV2 and TRDJ3; 10 nucleotides line up with TRDD3. The germline V gene encodes CDR1 GEAIGNYY and CDR2 EKD. V dropped 3 bases and J dropped 3; count of bases not matched to a gene: 1. CDR3 length equals 16 residues. CDR3 loop: CACDWGIHWDTRQMFF. The CDR3 nucleotides are TGTGCCTGTGACTGGGGGATACACTGGGACACCCGACAGATGTTTTTC.

This clone has a count of ten or more. The TCRdb protein comes from a much larger clone and disagrees with this DNA's translation at residue 7, likely due to a read error; the protein given here is derived from the DNA. The chain couples TRDV2 to TRDJ3; D uncertain. Germline V gene lookup returns CDR1 GEAIGNYY and CDR2 EKD. V was clipped by 0 bases and J by 0 bases, with 5 bases between them. The CDR3 totals 16 residues. The CDR3 loop is CACDTGHSWDTRQMFF. DNA of the CDR3: TGTGCCTGTGACACCGGGCACTCCTGGGACACCCGACAGATGTTTTTC.

Comments on this clone: Since a far larger clone is one base different, this is likely a read error. Other DNA sequences of this sample code for an identical CDR3. V is TRDV2 and J is TRDJ2; 10 nucleotides align to TRDD3. There are 20 residues in the CDR3. CDR1 is GEAIGNYY, CDR2 EKD, per germline. This CDR3 reads CACDPIRTGGSRALTAQLFF. CDR3 nucleotide sequence: TGTGCCTGTGACCCTATTCGTACTGGGGGATCACGAGCTTTGACAGCGCAACTCTTCTTT.

This clone appeared a few times. TCRdb's protein, taken from a much larger clone, differs from this DNA's translation at residue 7, likely owing to a read error; the protein displayed comes from the DNA. This chain connects TRDV2 to TRDJ2; TRDD3 matches 9 bases. CDR3 size: 17 residues. The V segment lost 0 bases and the J segment 0 bases; nucleotides outside the gene matches: 4. Germline CDR1 reads GEAIGNYY; CDR2 reads EKD. The CDR3 is CACDTVWGYALTAQLFF. The CDR3 nucleotides read TGTGCCTGTGACACCGTTTGGGGATACGCTTTGACAGCACAACTCTTCTTT.